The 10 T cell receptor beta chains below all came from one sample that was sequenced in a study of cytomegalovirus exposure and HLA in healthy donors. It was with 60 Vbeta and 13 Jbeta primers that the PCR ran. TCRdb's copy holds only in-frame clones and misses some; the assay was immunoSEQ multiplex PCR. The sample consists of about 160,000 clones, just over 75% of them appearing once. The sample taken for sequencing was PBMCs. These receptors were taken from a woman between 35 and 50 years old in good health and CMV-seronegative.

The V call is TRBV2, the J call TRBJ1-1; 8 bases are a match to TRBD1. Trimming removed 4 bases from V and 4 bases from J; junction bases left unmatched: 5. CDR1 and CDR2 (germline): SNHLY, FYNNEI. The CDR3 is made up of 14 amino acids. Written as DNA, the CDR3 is TGTGCCAGCAGTGTGGACAGGGCTGGCACTGAAGCTTTCTTT. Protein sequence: CASSVDRAGTEAFF.

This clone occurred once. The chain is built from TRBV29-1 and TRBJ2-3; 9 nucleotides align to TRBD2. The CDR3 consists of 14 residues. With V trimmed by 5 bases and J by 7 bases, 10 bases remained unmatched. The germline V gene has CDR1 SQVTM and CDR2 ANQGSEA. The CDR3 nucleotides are TGCAGCGTTCAGCAGCGGGAGGTGGGGAATACGCAGTATTTT. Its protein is CSVQQREVGNTQYF.

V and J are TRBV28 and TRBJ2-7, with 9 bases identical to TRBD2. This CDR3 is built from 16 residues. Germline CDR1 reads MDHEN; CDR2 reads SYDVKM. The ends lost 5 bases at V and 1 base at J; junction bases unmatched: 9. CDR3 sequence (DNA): TGTGCCAGCAGTCCGACTCTAGCGGGAAAATCCTACGAGCAGTACTTC. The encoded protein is CASSPTLAGKSYEQYF.

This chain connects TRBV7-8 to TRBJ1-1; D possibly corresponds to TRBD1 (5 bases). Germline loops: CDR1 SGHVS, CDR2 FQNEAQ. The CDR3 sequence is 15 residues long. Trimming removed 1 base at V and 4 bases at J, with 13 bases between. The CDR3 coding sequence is TGTGCCAGCAGCTTAGAGGTGCGGGGGACCACTGAAGCTTTCTTT. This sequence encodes CASSLEVRGTTEAFF.

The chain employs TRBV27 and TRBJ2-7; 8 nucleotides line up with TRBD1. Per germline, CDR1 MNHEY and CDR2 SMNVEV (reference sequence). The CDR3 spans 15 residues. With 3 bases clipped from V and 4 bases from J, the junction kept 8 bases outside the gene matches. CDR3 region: CASSFKGQGSYEQYF. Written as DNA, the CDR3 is TGTGCCAGCAGTTTTAAAGGACAGGGATCTTACGAGCAGTACTTC.

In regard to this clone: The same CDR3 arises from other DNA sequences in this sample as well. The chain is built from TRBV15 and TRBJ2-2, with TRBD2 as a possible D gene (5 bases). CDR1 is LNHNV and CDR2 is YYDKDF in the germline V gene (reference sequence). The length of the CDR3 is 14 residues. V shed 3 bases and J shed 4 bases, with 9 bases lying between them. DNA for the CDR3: TGTGCCACCAGCAGGGGAGTCGGCACCGGGGAGCTGTTTTTT. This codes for CATSRGVGTGELFF.

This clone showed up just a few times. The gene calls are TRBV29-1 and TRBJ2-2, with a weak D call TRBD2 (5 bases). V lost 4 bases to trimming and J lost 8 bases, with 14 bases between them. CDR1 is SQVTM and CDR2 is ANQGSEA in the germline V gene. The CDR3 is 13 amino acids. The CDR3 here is CSVGRAGRGELFF. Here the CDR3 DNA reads TGCAGCGTTGGCCGGGCGGGTCGGGGGGAGCTGTTTTTT.

The DNA for the CDR3 is TGTGCCAGCTCACCTGCCTCGGGACAGCCAATGAACACTGAAGCTTTCTTT. Translating gives CASSPASGQPMNTEAFF. The chain couples TRBV18 to TRBJ1-1, with 7 bases aligning to TRBD1. The CDR3 is 17 amino acids. Germline CDR1 is KGHSH and CDR2 is LQKENI. V was clipped by 3 bases and J by 0 bases; unmatched bases: 10.

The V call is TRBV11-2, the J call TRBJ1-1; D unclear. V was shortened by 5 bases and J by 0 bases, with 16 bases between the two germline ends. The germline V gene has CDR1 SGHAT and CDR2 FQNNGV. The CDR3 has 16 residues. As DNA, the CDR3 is TGTGCCAGCAGCCCGGCGGGCCAGATCTTGAACACTGAAGCTTTCTTT. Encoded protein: CASSPAGQILNTEAFF.

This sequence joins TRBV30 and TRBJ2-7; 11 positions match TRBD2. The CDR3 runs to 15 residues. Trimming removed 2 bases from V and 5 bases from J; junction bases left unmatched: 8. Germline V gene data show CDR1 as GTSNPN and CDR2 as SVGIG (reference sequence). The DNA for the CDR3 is TGTGCCTGGAGTCTACTAGCGGGAGAAAGAGACGAGCAGTACTTC. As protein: CAWSLLAGERDEQYF.